The rows below give T cell receptor beta chains drawn from one sample of a study of response to subunit inactivated influenza vaccine. TCRdb ran MiXCR on the RT-PCR reads and lists one entry per CDR3 protein. Counted here are hundreds of thousands of distinct CDR3 sequences, around 18% occurring once; the ten biggest clones make up roughly 10%. The specimen was PBMCs from blood, collected roughly 5 days after vaccination. The receptor source for this set is a man over 45 who received an inactivated influenza vaccine. The CDR3 runs from the conserved cysteine through the conserved F or W. D genes are given only for firm matches.

D	J	V	CDR3
TRBD2	TRBJ2-7	TRBV12-3/TRBV12-4	CASSLSGSASYEQYF
TRBD1	TRBJ2-3	TRBV11-2	CASSLVGSTGSSTDTQYF
TRBD1	TRBJ2-6	TRBV20-1	CSANLLRQGISSGANVLTF
.	TRBJ2-1	TRBV29-1	CSVEDGATGRYGEQFF
TRBD1	TRBJ2-7	TRBV6-1	CASRFPGTGGYEQYF
TRBD2	TRBJ2-1	TRBV20-1	CSAFVSGRGNEQFF
.	TRBJ2-7	TRBV29-1	CSVEGWGSSYEQYF
TRBD1	TRBJ2-7	TRBV12-3/TRBV12-4	CASSKLLPGQGRSYEQYF
TRBD1	TRBJ1-4	TRBV12-3/TRBV12-4	CASSYGQGGLFF
.	TRBJ2-1	TRBV18	CASSPPLVNEQFF
TRBD1	TRBJ2-1	TRBV28	CASSLSGQGVHEQFF
.	TRBJ1-5	TRBV5-4	CASSLDGGVQPQHF
.	TRBJ2-5	TRBV29-1	CSVDLRGAETQYF
.	TRBJ2-7	TRBV6-2/TRBV6-3	CASMDGSPYEQYF
.	TRBJ1-4	TRBV4-3	CASSPGDRATNEKLFF
.	TRBJ1-1	TRBV20-1	CSAARGRTTEAFF
TRBD1	TRBJ2-7	TRBV27	CASSFAGQGSREQYF
.	TRBJ2-7	TRBV11-1	CASSEVVRGVNEQYF
.	TRBJ2-5	TRBV5-1	CASSLERGGQETQYF
.	TRBJ2-3	TRBV20-1	CSALRAPDTQYF
TRBD1	TRBJ2-7	TRBV20-1	CSAASGTGGIYEQYF
.	TRBJ1-1	TRBV20-1	CSARDAVLTGQKAFF
TRBD2	TRBJ2-3	TRBV20-1	CSAGGRGASDTQYF
TRBD2	TRBJ2-7	TRBV20-1	CSATGLAGANYEQYF
TRBD1	TRBJ2-6	TRBV28	CASSPPGQGANVLTF